At least ten counts were recorded for the clone carrying this T cell receptor beta chain. Unique molecular identifiers tagged the TCRbeta library. TCRdb called the PCR reads again in MiXCR, with one record for every CDR3 protein. The data hold around 90,000 distinct CDR3 sequences, with 15% to 18% observed a single time. This record belongs to a study of T-cell reconstitution after alpha-beta-depleted transplantation in children. Sequencing used PBMCs, mostly from graft donor cells, obtained 180 days after TCRalphabeta/CD19-depleted stem cell transplant. The receptor was isolated from a male patient aged 2 to 9 who had a stem cell transplant for acute lymphoblastic leukemia, so the T cells may come from the graft donor.

The CDR3 spells CASSPGGENYGYTF. Here the CDR3 DNA reads TGTGCCAGCAGCCCAGGGGGCGAGAACTATGGCTACACCTTC. The V and J genes are TRBV6-1 and TRBJ1-2, with 8 bases identical to TRBD1. CDR1 and CDR2 from the germline V gene are MNHNS and SASEGT. V trimming: 6 bases; J trimming: 2 bases; junction bases outside the gene matches: 5. The CDR3 consists of 14 residues.